Following are 2 T cell receptor beta chains from one sample sequenced in a study of blood T cell repertoires in COVID-19. Sequencing used immunoSEQ multiplex PCR; TCRdb keeps in-frame clones, though not all of them. The sample consists of about 370,000 clones, about 89% of them appearing once. The sample taken for sequencing was peripheral blood. These receptors came from a woman between 25 and 40 years old with COVID-19, enrolled during active disease.

The V gene is TRBV2, the J gene TRBJ1-5; TRBD1 matches at 8 bases. V lost 6 bases and J lost 2; bases outside the gene matches: 6. CDR1 is SNHLY, CDR2 FYNNEI, per germline. CDR3 length equals 15 residues. CDR3 in amino acids: CASRPTGDGNQPQHF. DNA for the CDR3: TGTGCCAGCAGGCCGACAGGGGACGGCAATCAGCCCCAGCATTTT.

J is TRBJ2-2 and V is TRBV7-2; TRBD1 matches 8 bases. V dropped 7 bases and J dropped 3; count of bases not matched to a gene: 16. CDR3 length: 18 residues. Looked up from germline, CDR1 is SGHTA and CDR2 is FQGNSA. The CDR3 DNA reads TGTGCCAGCATGCGATGGGGCAGGGGGCGCGGTGACACCGGGGAGCTGTTTTTT. As protein: CASMRWGRGRGDTGELFF.